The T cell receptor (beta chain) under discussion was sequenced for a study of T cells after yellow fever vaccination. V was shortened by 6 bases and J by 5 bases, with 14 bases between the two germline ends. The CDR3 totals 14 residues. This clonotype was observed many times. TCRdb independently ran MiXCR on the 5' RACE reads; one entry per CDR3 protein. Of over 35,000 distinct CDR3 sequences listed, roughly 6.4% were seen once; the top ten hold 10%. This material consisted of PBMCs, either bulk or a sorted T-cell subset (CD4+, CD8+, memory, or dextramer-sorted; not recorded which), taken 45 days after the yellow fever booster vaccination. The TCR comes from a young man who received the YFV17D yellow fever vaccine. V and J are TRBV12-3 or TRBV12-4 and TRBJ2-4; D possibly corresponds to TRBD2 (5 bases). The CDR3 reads CASSLHGGQNIQYF. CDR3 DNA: TGTGCCAGCAGCCTACACGGAGGTCAAAACATTCAGTACTTC.